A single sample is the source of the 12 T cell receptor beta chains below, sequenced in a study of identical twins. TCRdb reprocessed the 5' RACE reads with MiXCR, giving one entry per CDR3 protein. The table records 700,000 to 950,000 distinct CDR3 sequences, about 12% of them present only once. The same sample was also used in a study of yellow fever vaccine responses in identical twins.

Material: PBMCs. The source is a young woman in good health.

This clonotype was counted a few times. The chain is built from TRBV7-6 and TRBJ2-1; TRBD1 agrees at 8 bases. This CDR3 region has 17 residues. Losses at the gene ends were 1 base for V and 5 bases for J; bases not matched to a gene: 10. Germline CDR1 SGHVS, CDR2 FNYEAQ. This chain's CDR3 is CASSLVSGTGVNNEQFF. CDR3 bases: TGTGCCAGCAGCTTAGTAAGTGGGACAGGAGTAAACAATGAGCAGTTCTTC.

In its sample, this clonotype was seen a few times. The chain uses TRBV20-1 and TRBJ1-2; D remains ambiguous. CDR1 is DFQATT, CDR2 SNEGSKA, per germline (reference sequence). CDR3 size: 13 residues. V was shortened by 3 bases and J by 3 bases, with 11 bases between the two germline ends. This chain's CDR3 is CSARVPSDYGYTF. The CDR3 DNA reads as TGCAGTGCTAGGGTGCCGTCTGACTATGGCTACACCTTC.

This chain's CDR3 is CATASGGANTGELFF. DNA for the CDR3: TGTGCCACCGCGAGCGGGGGAGCGAACACCGGGGAGCTGTTTTTT. The chain is built from TRBV15 and TRBJ2-2; 8 positions match TRBD2. CDR3 length: 15 amino acids. The V gene end was trimmed by 8 bases and the J gene end by 0 bases; junction bases not matched to a gene: 5. Germline CDR1 is LNHNV and CDR2 is YYDKDF (reference sequence).

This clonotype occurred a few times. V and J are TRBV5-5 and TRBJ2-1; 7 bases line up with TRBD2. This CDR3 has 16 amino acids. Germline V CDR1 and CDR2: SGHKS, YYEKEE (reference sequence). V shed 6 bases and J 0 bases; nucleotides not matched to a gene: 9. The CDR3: CASTSEGGSSYNEQFF. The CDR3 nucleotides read TGTGCCAGCACCTCAGAGGGCGGGAGCTCCTACAATGAGCAGTTCTTC.

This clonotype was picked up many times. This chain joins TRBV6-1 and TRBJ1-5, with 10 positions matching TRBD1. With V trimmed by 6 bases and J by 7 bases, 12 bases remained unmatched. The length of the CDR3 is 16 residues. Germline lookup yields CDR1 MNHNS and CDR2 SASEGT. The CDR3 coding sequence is TGTGCCAGCAGCCAGACCGGGACAGGGGTTTGGCAGCCCCAGCATTTT. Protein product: CASSQTGTGVWQPQHF.

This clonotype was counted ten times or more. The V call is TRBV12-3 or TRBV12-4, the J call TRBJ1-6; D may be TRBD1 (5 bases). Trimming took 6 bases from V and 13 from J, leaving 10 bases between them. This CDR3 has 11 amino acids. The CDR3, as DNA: TGTGCCAGCAGCCTTAAGGGGCCCCTCCACTTT. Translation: CASSLKGPLHF.

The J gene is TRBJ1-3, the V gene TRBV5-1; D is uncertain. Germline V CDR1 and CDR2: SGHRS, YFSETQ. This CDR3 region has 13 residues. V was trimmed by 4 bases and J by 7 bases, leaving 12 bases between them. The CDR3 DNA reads TGCGCCAGCAGCCTCGACGCTAGGAACACCATATATTTT. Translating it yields CASSLDARNTIYF.

The CDR3, as DNA: TGTGCCAGCAGCACCCTAGGGGACAATGAGCAGTTCTTC. Translated: CASSTLGDNEQFF. This sequence joins TRBV7-9 and TRBJ2-1; weak D call: TRBD1 (5 bases). The germline CDR1 and CDR2 sequences are SEHNR and FQNEAQ (reference sequence). The V gene lost 5 bases and the J gene lost 5 bases, with 10 bases spanning the gap. The CDR3 contains 13 residues.

CDR3 nucleotide sequence: TGTGCCAGCTCACTCACAGTAGTTGGGTCCTACGAGCAGTACTTC. This encodes CASSLTVVGSYEQYF. This sequence joins TRBV18 and TRBJ2-7, with D unresolved. The germline gives CDR1 KGHSH, CDR2 LQKENI. Trimming shortened V by 4 bases and J by 1 base, and 14 bases separated the two germline ends. The CDR3 consists of 15 residues.

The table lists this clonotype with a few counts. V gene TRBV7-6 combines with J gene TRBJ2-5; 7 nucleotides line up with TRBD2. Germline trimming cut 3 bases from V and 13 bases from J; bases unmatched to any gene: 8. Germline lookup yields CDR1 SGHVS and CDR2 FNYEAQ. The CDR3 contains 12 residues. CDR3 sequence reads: CASSFERGRWYF. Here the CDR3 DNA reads TGTGCCAGCAGCTTTGAGCGGGGCCGCTGGTACTTC.

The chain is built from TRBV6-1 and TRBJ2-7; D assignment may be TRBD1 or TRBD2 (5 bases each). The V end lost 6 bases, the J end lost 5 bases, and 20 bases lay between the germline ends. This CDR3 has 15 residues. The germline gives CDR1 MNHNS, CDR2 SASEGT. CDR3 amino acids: CASRSGRGPKNEQYF. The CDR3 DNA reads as TGTGCCAGCAGGTCCGGACGGGGCCCGAAAAACGAGCAGTACTTC.

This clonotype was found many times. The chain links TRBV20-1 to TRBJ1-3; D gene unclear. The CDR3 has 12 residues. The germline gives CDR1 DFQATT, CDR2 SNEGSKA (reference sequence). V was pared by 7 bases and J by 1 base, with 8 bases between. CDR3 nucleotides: TGCAGTGGATTGGGGTCTGGAAACACCATATATTTT. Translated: CSGLGSGNTIYF.